This T cell receptor beta chain was sequenced in a study of OX40 agonist ivuxolimab in advanced cancers. The germline V gene has CDR1 SSHAT and CDR2 FNYEAQ (reference sequence). The CDR3 has 15 residues. Points on this clone: No antigen is known for it. Germline is not matched at one junction end, which may reflect a read error.

The assay was immunoSEQ multiplex PCR, and TCRdb's table has in-frame clones only and misses some. The sample shows 72,000 or so clones, approximately 90% of them seen only once. Study-level results: Researchers report that CD8+ T cells had, on average, more expanded clones than CD4+.

The sequencing here drew on CD4+ or CD8+ T cells sorted from blood, taken in a trial of the OX40 agonist ivuxolimab. The chain employs TRBV7-7 and TRBJ2-3, with 11 bases aligning to TRBD2. The TCR sequence derives from an adult with an advanced solid tumor such as melanoma, head and neck, liver or kidney cancer. The CDR3 bases are TGTGCTAGCAGCTCGGGACTAGCGGCGTCAGATACGCAGTATTTT. It translates to CASSSGLAASDTQYF. Full variable domain (outside the CDR3, taken from reference TRBV7-7 and TRBJ2-3): GAGVSQSPRYKVTKRGQDVTLRCDPISSHATLYWYQQALGQGPEFLTYFNYEAQPDKSGLPSDRFSAERPEGSISTLTIQRTEQRDSAMYRCASSSGLAASDTQYFGPGTRLTVL.